The text below deals with one TCR beta chain. Antigen unknown. This CDR3 comprises 17 residues. Germline assignment: CDR1 LGHNA and CDR2 YSLEER. The ends were cut back, 3 bases at V and 2 bases at J, with 18 bases in the middle. This entry comes from a study of Ad26.COV2.S vaccination and SARS-CoV-2 variants. Study summary: Ad26.COV2.S given intramuscularly, once or twice 56 days apart.

Whole-study results and caveats: Substantial post-vaccination breadth of spike-specific CD8+ and CD4+ T cell responses was reported.

Documented treatment: 15 to 20 received Ad26.COV2.S at low or high dose, single or two shots; a few received placebo; per-sample allocation not given. Day 63 after the first vaccine or placebo injection was the time point for sampling. The administered vaccine (an Ad26 vector) expressed Wuhan-strain SARS-CoV-2 spike. The protocol was immunoSEQ multiplex PCR, while the TCRdb copy is restricted to in-frame clones and leaves out a portion. Among approximately 400,000 clones listed, about 88% were seen once. This chain connects TRBV4-3 to TRBJ2-3; D tentatively fits TRBD1 or TRBD2 (6 bases each). Sequencing used peripheral blood, obtained in a trial of Ad26.COV2.S vaccine versus placebo. This TCR derives from a person between 18 and 65 years old who received the Ad26.COV2.S COVID-19 vaccine or a placebo. CDR3 DNA sequence: TGCGCCAGCAGCCAGATACAGGGAGGAGGACCCACAGATACGCAGTATTTT. Its protein product is CASSQIQGGGPTDTQYF.